The 14 T cell receptor beta chains below were found in one sample sequenced in a study of CD8+ T cells in alopecia areata. Extracted RNA was reverse transcribed into cDNA, the sequencing template. Using immunoSEQ multiplex PCR, the repertoire was profiled, and TCRdb retains in-frame clones only, with some absent. The sample holds some 100,000 clones, around two fifths seen once. Sequenced input: CD4+ T cells sorted from blood. The receptors originated from a human donor with alopecia areata.

This clone was found a few times. The chain carries TRBV29-1 and TRBJ2-5; TRBD2 might be the D (6 bases). The CDR3 has 15 amino acids. Germline lookup yields CDR1 SQVTM and CDR2 ANQGSEA. Trimming cost V 8 bases and J 3 bases, with 22 bases left between them. This CDR3 reads CSSIRGLVWEETQYF. The CDR3 DNA is TGCAGCTCAATACGGGGGTTGGTTTGGGAAGAGACCCAGTACTTC.

The genes are TRBV29-1 and TRBJ1-2; D is perhaps TRBD1 (5 bases). Per germline, CDR1 SQVTM and CDR2 ANQGSEA. CDR3 size: 13 residues. V gave up 6 bases and J gave up 4 bases, with 15 bases separating them. The CDR3 region is CSVLSAGFYGYTF. The CDR3 DNA sequence: TGCAGCGTGCTTAGCGCAGGGTTCTATGGCTACACCTTC.

About this clone itself: The sample holds other DNA sequences that translate to the same CDR3. The CDR3 nucleotides read TGTGCCTGGAGTGCAGGGGGGAGCTCCTACGAGCAGTACTTC. It specifies CAWSAGGSSYEQYF. The chain couples TRBV30 to TRBJ2-7; weak D call: TRBD1 (7 bases). Germline V gene sequence: CDR1 GTSNPN, CDR2 SVGIG (reference sequence). This CDR3 is built from 14 residues. Trimming took 1 base from V and 0 from J, leaving 10 bases between them.

V is TRBV5-1 and J is TRBJ2-1; D possibly corresponds to TRBD2 (5 bases). CDR1 is SGHRS and CDR2 is YFSETQ in the germline V gene. The germline V and J ends were trimmed by 4 bases and 2 bases, with 10 bases remaining between them. The CDR3 contains 14 residues. CDR3 sequence reads: CASSVGLAYNEQFF. The CDR3, as DNA: TGCGCCAGCAGCGTCGGACTCGCCTACAATGAGCAGTTCTTC.

In this sample, this clone turned up a few times. The chain has TRBV7-2 and TRBJ1-6; D is unresolved. V dropped 5 bases and J dropped 8 bases, with 16 bases sitting between them. From germline, CDR1 is SGHTA and CDR2 FQGNSA. The CDR3 spans 15 residues. The CDR3 nucleotides are TGTGCCAGCAGCCCCCTTGGCGGCGTCTATTCACCCCTCCACTTT. Encoded protein: CASSPLGGVYSPLHF.

The chain recombines TRBV30 with TRBJ1-1; D not certain. CDR1 is GTSNPN and CDR2 is SVGIG in the germline V gene (reference sequence). The CDR3 contains 14 residues. V was pared by 2 bases and J by 5 bases, with 15 bases between. CDR3 amino acids: CAWSFGSAGTEAFF. The CDR3 coding sequence is TGTGCCTGGAGTTTCGGGTCGGCGGGGACTGAAGCTTTCTTT.

This rearrangement joins TRBV5-1 to TRBJ1-1; a weak D match, TRBD1 (5 bases). There are 13 residues in the CDR3. The V and J ends lost 4 bases and 0 bases respectively, with 7 bases between them. Germline CDR1 SGHRS, CDR2 YFSETQ. The CDR3 protein is CASSEGMNTEAFF. CDR3 in DNA: TGCGCCAGCAGCGAGGGGATGAACACTGAAGCTTTCTTT.

The V call is TRBV11-2, the J call TRBJ2-7, with D possibly matching TRBD1 (5 bases). V was cut by 5 bases and J by 3 bases, with 17 bases left in between. Germline-derived CDR1 and CDR2 are SGHAT and FQNNGV. The CDR3 runs to 15 residues. The CDR3 bases are TGTGCCAGCAGCCCTAGACAGATTTTGTTCTACGAGCAGTACTTC. Its protein product is CASSPRQILFYEQYF.

There are a few counts of this clone. The rearrangement links TRBV6-6 to TRBJ2-1; TRBD2 is a possible D gene (5 bases). Germline-derived CDR1 and CDR2 are MNHNY and SVGAGI (reference sequence). The CDR3 contains 13 residues. Trimming shortened V by 7 bases and J by 8 bases, and 15 bases separated the two germline ends. In DNA form, the CDR3 reads TGTGCCAGCACCAATTGGGGAGTGCATGAGCAGTTCTTC. It translates to CASTNWGVHEQFF.

The chain joins TRBV14 to TRBJ2-5; tentative D call: TRBD1 (6 bases). The CDR3 spans 16 residues. V was clipped by 6 bases and J by 1 base, with 18 bases between them. The germline gives CDR1 SGHDN, CDR2 FVKESK. CDR3 amino acids: CASSPGQTRFQETQYF. In nucleotides, the CDR3 is TGTGCCAGCAGTCCCGGACAGACCAGGTTCCAAGAGACCCAGTACTTC.

This clone was detected only once. This chain uses TRBV29-1 with TRBJ1-6; TRBD1 agrees at 10 bases. CDR1 and CDR2 from the germline V gene are SQVTM and ANQGSEA. The ends lost 8 bases at V and 7 bases at J; junction bases unmatched: 5. The CDR3 is 13 residues long. The CDR3 bases are TGCAGCATCCGGGACAGGGGCAATTCACCCCTCCACTTT. This encodes CSIRDRGNSPLHF.

A few counts support this clone. The V and J genes are TRBV27 and TRBJ2-1; 11 positions match TRBD2. Germline assignment: CDR1 MNHEY and CDR2 SMNVEV (reference sequence). The V gene end was trimmed by 3 bases and the J gene end by 2 bases; junction bases not matched to a gene: 3. CDR3 size: 16 residues. CDR3 coding DNA: TGTGCCAGCAGTTTGTTTAGCGGGAGGGCCTACAATGAGCAGTTCTTC. Its translation is CASSLFSGRAYNEQFF.

This clone has just a few counts. This chain links TRBV6-4 with TRBJ2-7; D is possibly TRBD2 (6 bases). Per germline, CDR1 MRHNA and CDR2 SNTAGT. Trimming shortened V by 5 bases and J by 4 bases, and 12 bases separated the two germline ends. The CDR3 covers 13 residues. CDR3 nucleotide sequence: TGTGCCAGCAGTCGGACCGCGGGATACGAGCAGTACTTC. Encoded protein: CASSRTAGYEQYF.

The chain recombines TRBV7-2 with TRBJ1-5; D possibly corresponds to TRBD1 (5 bases). Trimming removed 5 bases from V and 7 bases from J, with 18 bases in between. The germline gives CDR1 SGHTA, CDR2 FQGNSA. This CDR3 has 15 amino acids. DNA of the CDR3: TGTGCCAGCAGCCAGTCCTATAACAGGAACCAGCCCCAGCATTTT. Residues: CASSQSYNRNQPQHF.